The present TCR beta chain was sequenced within a study of vaccination effects on CD4 cells after COVID-19. This clone has a handful of counts. Its antigen is as yet unknown. Investigators separated out CD4+ T cells once more than nine days of culture had passed. Nobody among the vaccine recipients had prior SARS-CoV-2 infection (nucleocapsid antibodies were negative). Repertoires were generated with immunoSEQ multiplex PCR, while TCRdb's copy carries only in-frame clones and drops some. The sample includes more than 45,000 clones, approximately 80% of them seen just once. V gave up 6 bases and J gave up 2 bases, with 7 bases separating them. This CDR3 contains 11 residues. Germline V gives CDR1 SQVTM, CDR2 ANQGSEA. General study findings and limits: Clones of infection and vaccine origin contracted markedly late after vaccination.

The receptor was derived from a human donor who received a COVID-19 vaccine. This chain connects TRBV29-1 to TRBJ1-2; D remains unclear. Sequenced here: CD4+ T cells from PBMCs cultured without peptide, sampled before COVID-19 vaccination. CDR3 residues: CSVDGNYGYTF. The CDR3 DNA follows: TGCAGCGTGGACGGAAACTATGGCTACACCTTC.